Listed here are 9 T cell receptor beta chains from one sample, sequenced in a study of Tregs in tolerant kidney transplant recipients (dated by TCRdb to between 2018 and 2021). Libraries came from the immunoSEQ multiplex PCR assay. In TCRdb, the immuneACCESS table is reduced to in-frame sequences with V and J assigned. These tables do not hold every clone; where another copy was compared, an unresolved V gene accounts for under half, and the others remain unexplained. The sample includes 60,000 to 65,000 clones, with less than 98% observed a single time. Nearly 0.35% of the sample belongs to the ten largest clones. The time point label of this sample denotes: blood sample drawn before combined kidney and bone marrow transplant. This sample comprised Tregs from blood, obtained before the transplant. These receptor sequences come from a human donor who received a combined kidney and bone marrow transplant.

The chain employs TRBV6-4 and TRBJ1-1, with TRBD1 matching 9 bases. The CDR3 loop spans 14 amino acids. Germline loops: CDR1 MRHNA, CDR2 SNTAGT. V lost 5 bases, J lost 3 bases, and 4 bases stayed unmatched. The CDR3 is CASSKDRGDTEAFF. The CDR3 coding sequence is TGTGCCAGCAGTAAGGACAGGGGTGACACTGAAGCTTTCTTT.

The rearrangement joins TRBV5-1 to TRBJ2-5; TRBD1 might be the D (6 bases). CDR1 and CDR2 (germline): SGHRS, YFSETQ. The V gene lost 4 bases and the J gene lost 5 bases, with 12 bases spanning the gap. CDR3 size: 13 residues. CDR3 protein: CASSRTGLETQYF. CDR3 in DNA: TGCGCCAGCAGCAGAACAGGGTTGGAGACCCAGTACTTC.

The chain recombines TRBV30 with TRBJ1-1; D is possibly TRBD1 (6 bases). V gave up 0 bases and J gave up 3 bases, with 11 bases separating them. The germline V gene has CDR1 GTSNPN and CDR2 SVGIG (reference sequence). The CDR3 length is 14 residues. Here the CDR3 reads CAWSVLSGDTEAFF. The CDR3 DNA sequence: TGTGCCTGGAGTGTACTGTCAGGGGACACTGAAGCTTTCTTT.

The V gene is TRBV10-3, the J gene TRBJ1-2, with D maybe TRBD1 (5 bases). CDR3 size: 13 residues. Germline CDR1 ENHRY, CDR2 SYGVKD. Trimming took off 2 bases at V and 5 bases at J, with 9 bases between the two ends. The CDR3 DNA sequence: TGTGCCATCAGTGAGCAGGGCTCTTATGGCTACACCTTC. Residues: CAISEQGSYGYTF.

The genes are TRBV5-1 and TRBJ2-3; the D is unclear. V was clipped by 0 bases and J by 6 bases, with 14 bases between them. The V gene's germline CDR1 is SGHRS and CDR2 YFSETQ. CDR3 size: 15 residues. The CDR3 nucleotides are TGCGCCAGCAGCTTGGGCGGAAGCCCCACGGATACGCAGTATTTT. It specifies CASSLGGSPTDTQYF.

This chain uses TRBV5-4 with TRBJ2-7, with 11 bases lining up with TRBD2. V dropped 0 bases and J dropped 6; count of bases not matched to a gene: 2. The CDR3 has 14 amino acids. Germline V gene sequence: CDR1 SGHNT, CDR2 YYREEE (reference sequence). Here the CDR3 DNA reads TGTGCCAGCAGCTTGGAACTAGCGGGAGTCGAGCAGTACTTC. It translates to CASSLELAGVEQYF.

The rearrangement uses TRBV9 and TRBJ2-7; tentative D call: TRBD2 (6 bases). Between the trimmed V and J ends, which lost 3 bases and 5 bases, there was a span of 12 bases. The CDR3 runs to 13 residues. Germline V gene data show CDR1 as SGDLS and CDR2 as YYNGEE. The CDR3 region is CASSGQTSNEQYF. CDR3 coding DNA: TGTGCCAGCAGCGGACAGACTAGTAACGAGCAGTACTTC.

V and J are TRBV9 and TRBJ2-2; TRBD2 agrees at 7 bases. The CDR3 consists of 17 residues. Looked up from germline, CDR1 is SGDLS and CDR2 is YYNGEE. Losses at the gene ends were 4 bases for V and 1 base for J; bases not matched to a gene: 10. In nucleotides, the CDR3 is TGTGCCAGCAGCCCTACCGGTGAGCGGGGGAACACCGGGGAGCTGTTTTTT. As protein: CASSPTGERGNTGELFF.

The chain couples TRBV5-4 to TRBJ1-6, with 7 bases identical to TRBD1. CDR1 is SGHNT, CDR2 YYREEE, per germline (reference sequence). This CDR3 has 17 amino acids. Germline trimming cut 3 bases from V and 4 bases from J; bases unmatched to any gene: 10. The CDR3 loop reads CASSYRPGRGYNSPLHF. CDR3 DNA sequence: TGTGCCAGCAGCTACCGTCCGGGCAGGGGGTATAATTCACCCCTCCACTTT.